These 14 T cell receptor beta chains came from one sample sequenced in a study of blood T cell repertoires in COVID-19. Method: immunoSEQ multiplex PCR; TCRdb's copy keeps in-frame clones and lacks some. The sample gives about 220,000 clones, about 90% of which show up once; around 2.8% is in the top ten. The specimen was peripheral blood. The origin of the receptors is a woman in her 30s who had recovered from COVID-19.

The chain carries TRBV5-1 and TRBJ1-1; 7 bases fit TRBD1. The trim removed 4 bases at V and 5 bases at J, leaving 11 bases unmatched. Looked up from germline, CDR1 is SGHRS and CDR2 is YFSETQ. The CDR3 spans 15 residues. The CDR3 DNA reads TGCGCCAGCAGCCCAGACCCGGACAGGTGGACTGAAGCTTTCTTT. Translated, it gives CASSPDPDRWTEAFF.

The chain couples TRBV7-9 to TRBJ1-6; D is possibly TRBD1 (6 bases). This CDR3 region has 12 residues. Per germline, CDR1 SEHNR and CDR2 FQNEAQ (reference sequence). Trimming left V 7 bases short and J 7 bases short, with 8 bases between. The CDR3 DNA reads TGTGCCAGCAACAGGGAGAATTCACCCCTCCACTTT. It codes for CASNRENSPLHF.

This chain uses TRBV23-1 with TRBJ2-7; 9 nucleotides match TRBD1. TRBV23-1 qualifies as an ORF whose function is uncertain. The CDR3 covers 18 residues. The trim removed 0 bases at V and 4 bases at J, leaving 13 bases unmatched. CDR3 in DNA: TGCGCCAGCAGTCAATCAGGGGGTGGACAGGGGAGAACATACGAGCAGTACTTC. This gives the protein CASSQSGGGQGRTYEQYF.

The V call is TRBV7-3, the J call TRBJ1-2; a possible D gene is TRBD1 (5 bases). CDR3 size: 14 residues. In germline, CDR1 is SGHTA, CDR2 FQGTGA. V was cut by 5 bases and J by 5 bases, with 15 bases left in between. The CDR3, as DNA: TGTGCCAGCAGCGAGAGCGGGGGGTTTTATGGCTACACCTTC. It specifies CASSESGGFYGYTF.

This chain uses TRBV30 with TRBJ2-1; TRBD1 aligns across 8 bases. Trimming cost V 6 bases and J 7 bases; bases outside gene matches: 5. Germline CDR1 and CDR2: GTSNPN and SVGIG (reference sequence). The length of the CDR3 is 12 residues. CDR3: CACPGGGNEQFF. The CDR3 DNA sequence: TGTGCCTGCCCAGGGGGCGGGAATGAGCAGTTCTTC.

The rearrangement joins TRBV7-9 to TRBJ1-2, with D unclear. The CDR3 spans 15 residues. The germline V and J ends were trimmed by 5 bases and 5 bases, with 18 bases remaining between them. Germline V lookup: CDR1 SEHNR, CDR2 FQNEAQ (reference sequence). The CDR3 region is CASSPNTDSTYGYTF. The CDR3 nucleotides are TGTGCCAGCAGCCCGAACACGGACTCGACATATGGCTACACCTTC.

This clone was seen just once. This sequence joins TRBV18 and TRBJ1-2; 10 nucleotides match TRBD1. The germline CDR1 and CDR2 sequences are KGHSH and LQKENI. This CDR3 has 13 residues. Germline trimming cut 3 bases from V and 8 bases from J; bases unmatched to any gene: 3. Written as DNA, the CDR3 is TGTGCCAGCTCACCTGACAGGGGGCGAGGCTACACCTTC. Translated: CASSPDRGRGYTF.

This clone was detected only a few times. This chain uses TRBV2 with TRBJ2-7; D may be TRBD2 (5 bases). CDR1 and CDR2 (germline): SNHLY, FYNNEI. Trimming took off 5 bases at V and 5 bases at J, with 19 bases between the two ends. This CDR3 has 15 residues. The CDR3 nucleotides read TGTGCCAGCAGTTACGGAGGCAGGTCGGGGAACGAGCAGTACTTC. Protein sequence: CASSYGGRSGNEQYF.

This chain links TRBV27 with TRBJ2-7; TRBD1 might be the D (6 bases). CDR3 length: 17 residues. V was clipped by 2 bases and J by 3 bases, with 20 bases between them. The germline V gene has CDR1 MNHEY and CDR2 SMNVEV (reference sequence). Here the CDR3 DNA reads TGTGCCAGCAGTTTAAAGGTACGGGAACAGGGAGACTACGAGCAGTACTTC. Protein product: CASSLKVREQGDYEQYF.

The chain recombines TRBV7-8 with TRBJ2-1; 11 nucleotides line up with TRBD2. V lost 0 bases to trimming and J lost 7 bases; unmatched junction nucleotides: 2. The CDR3 extends over 15 amino acids. Germline V gives CDR1 SGHVS, CDR2 FQNEAQ. The CDR3 nucleotides are TGTGCCAGCAGCTTAGCTAGCGGGGGGGTGAATGAGCAGTTCTTC. Translation gives CASSLASGGVNEQFF.

This chain connects TRBV11-2 to TRBJ2-3; maybe TRBD2 (5 bases). CDR3 length: 11 amino acids. The V and J ends lost 5 bases and 9 bases respectively, with 9 bases between them. The germline gives CDR1 SGHAT, CDR2 FQNNGV. The chain's CDR3 is CASSNTRTQYF. The CDR3, as DNA: TGTGCCAGCAGCAACACTAGAACGCAGTATTTT.

The chain employs TRBV5-8 and TRBJ2-3; D possibly corresponds to TRBD1 (6 bases). The V end was cut by 0 bases, the J end by 3 bases, with 8 bases between. The V gene's germline CDR1 is SGHTS and CDR2 YDEGEE. This CDR3 is 14 amino acids long. CDR3 DNA sequence: TGTGCCAGCAGCTTGGGGGGGCGGACAGATACGCAGTATTTT. Translated: CASSLGGRTDTQYF.

The chain is built from TRBV7-2 and TRBJ1-1; D is possibly TRBD1 (5 bases). Germline V gene data show CDR1 as SGHTA and CDR2 as FQGNSA. This CDR3 is 15 amino acids long. V lost 2 bases and J lost 1, with 11 bases in between. The CDR3 sequence: CASSLIRGPNTEAFF. For the CDR3, the DNA is TGTGCCAGCAGCTTAATAAGGGGTCCGAACACTGAAGCTTTCTTT.

The CDR3 here is CASSLTLGTSGGLYSYEQYF. Written as DNA, the CDR3 is TGTGCCAGCAGTTTAACGCTCGGGACTAGCGGGGGCCTTTACTCCTACGAGCAGTACTTC. The chain couples TRBV6-2 or TRBV6-3 to TRBJ2-7, with TRBD2 matching over 14 bases. The germline V gene encodes CDR1 MNHEY and CDR2 SVGEGT. The CDR3 extends over 20 amino acids. With 4 bases clipped from V and 0 bases from J, the junction kept 14 bases outside the gene matches.